This T cell receptor (beta chain) was captured by sequencing in a study of siplizumab effects on memory and regulatory T cells. Sequencing was performed with immunoSEQ multiplex PCR; in TCRdb, only in-frame clones are kept and a portion is missing. The table shows 85,000 to 130,000 clones, with 93% occurring only once. Trimming removed 3 bases at V and 3 bases at J, with 9 bases between. Germline CDR1 SGHTA, CDR2 FQGNSA. CDR3 length: 14 amino acids. V usage is TRBV7-2 and J usage is TRBJ2-1; D not resolved. The receptor was derived from a human donor in good health. The sample taken for sequencing was Tregs sorted from blood. The CDR3 here is CASSFGFNYNEQFF. CDR3 nucleotides: TGTGCCAGCAGCTTCGGATTTAACTACAATGAGCAGTTCTTC. Full variable domain (outside the CDR3, taken from reference TRBV7-2 and TRBJ2-1): GAGVSQSPSNKVTEKGKDVELRCDPISGHTALYWYRQSLGQGLEFLIYFQGNSAPDKSGLPSDRFSAERTGGSVSTLTIQRTQQEDSAVYLCASSFGFNYNEQFFGPGTRLTVL.